This T cell receptor (beta chain) was identified in a study of neurological immune-mediated disorders. About the study: There were around 35 multiple sclerosis patients; roughly 30 were relapsing-remitting and 3 were secondary progressive.

Whole-study findings and limits: The greatest degree of TCR clonal expansion was observed in HTLV-1-associated myelopathy, with the lowest in multiple sclerosis, below that of healthy controls. None of the CDR3 amino acid sequences of expanded clones were shared across subjects, and this suggested private repertoires in all groups.

One entry per CDR3 protein, called by TCRdb with MiXCR from the 5' RACE reads. The sample lists about 80,000 distinct CDR3 sequences; nearly 6% were seen once. This clonotype was picked up many times. Its matching antigen is unknown. The ends were cut back, 0 bases at V and 0 bases at J, with 9 bases in the middle. This CDR3 region has 17 residues. The germline CDR1 and CDR2 sequences are MNHEY and SVGAGI. Described time point: longitudinal time-point 2. 2 million PBMCs stored at -80 C were the source of the unsorted libraries. This TCR was recovered from a woman aged 55 to 70 with multiple sclerosis. What was sequenced was PBMCs. The chain carries TRBV6-5 and TRBJ1-6; maybe TRBD1 (5 bases). The CDR3, as DNA: TGTGCCAGCAGTTACTCAGGACATAGCTCCTATAATTCACCCCTCCACTTT. Translated, it gives CASSYSGHSSYNSPLHF.